Listed below are T cell receptor beta chains from one sample, sequenced in a study. MiXCR was run by TCRdb on the 5' RACE reads, yielding one entry per CDR3 protein. The sample consists of 7,500 to 10,000 distinct CDR3 sequences, 25% of them appearing once. The specimen sequenced was Tregs sorted from blood. These receptors came from a female donor with breast cancer. The CDR3 runs from the conserved cysteine through the conserved F or W. Each record gives: D gene, J gene, V gene, clone size, CDR3 protein, CDR3 DNA. The D gene is left open where the match is weak. Rows give clone size only sometimes, using once, few, many, or a class for an expanded clone.

-	TRBJ2-5	TRBV18	many	CASSPYQETQYF	TGTGCCAGCTCACCGTACCAAGAGACCCAGTACTTC
-	TRBJ1-1	TRBV5-5	many	CASSSRRENTEAFF	TGTGCCAGCAGCTCCCGGAGGGAGAACACTGAAGCTTTCTTT
TRBD2	TRBJ2-7	TRBV20-1	medium-sized	CSAIIGGRDGEQYF	TGCAGTGCTATTATCGGCGGGAGGGATGGCGAGCAGTACTTC
-	TRBJ2-6	TRBV12-3/TRBV12-4	many	CASSLMGSGANVLTF	TGTGCCAGCAGCCTCATGGGCTCTGGGGCCAACGTCCTGACTTTC
TRBD1	TRBJ2-7	TRBV3-1	few	CASRPGQGFHEQYF	TGTGCCAGCAGGCCCGGACAGGGGTTCCACGAGCAGTACTTC
-	TRBJ2-1	TRBV7-8	many	CASSVVVRGEQFF	TGTGCCAGCAGCGTCGTCGTACGAGGTGAGCAGTTCTTC
-	TRBJ2-2	TRBV5-1	-	CASSLTPNTGELSF	TGTGCCAGCAGCTTGACACCCAACACCGGGGAGCTGTCTTTT
TRBD2	TRBJ2-5	TRBV3-1	few	CASRGLAGGQETQYF	TGTGCCAGCAGGGGACTAGCGGGAGGGCAAGAGACCCAGTACTTC
-	TRBJ1-3	TRBV30	many	CAWSVGKHNSGNTIYF	TGTGCCTGGAGTGTGGGAAAACATAACTCTGGAAACACCATATATTTT
-	TRBJ2-1	TRBV7-2	medium-sized	CASSLDGSSNNEQFF	TGTGCCAGCAGCTTAGACGGTTCTAGTAACAATGAGCAGTTCTTC
-	TRBJ2-1	TRBV3-1	-	CASSQERDSIWYNEQFF	TGTGCCAGCAGCCAAGAACGGGACTCCATTTGGTACAATGAGCAGTTCTTC
-	TRBJ2-6	TRBV5-1	few	CASSLPGAGTFTNVLTF	TGCGCCAGCAGCTTGCCGGGGGCCGGGACATTCACCAACGTCCTGACTTTC
-	TRBJ2-4	TRBV5-6	-	CASNRWDGGSSKYF	TGTGCCAGCAATCGGTGGGACGGTGGGTCGTCGAAGTACTTC
TRBD2	TRBJ2-1	TRBV12-3/TRBV12-4	-	CASSAPGLAGMNEQFF	TGTGCCAGCAGTGCCCCGGGACTAGCGGGAATGAATGAGCAGTTCTTC
-	TRBJ2-4	TRBV20-1	-	CSAKARYIQYF	TGCAGTGCTAAAGCACGGTACATTCAGTACTTC
TRBD2	TRBJ2-3	TRBV5-1	many	CASSLRTSGSLADTQYF	TGCGCCAGCAGCCTACGGACTAGCGGGAGTTTAGCAGATACGCAGTATTTT
-	TRBJ2-1	TRBV12-3/TRBV12-4	medium-sized	CASSSDSQGGIRGEQFF	TGTGCCAGCAGTTCAGATTCACAGGGTGGGATTCGGGGTGAGCAGTTCTTC
-	TRBJ1-5	TRBV27	many	CASSLAGNQPQHF	TGTGCCAGCAGTTTAGCGGGCAATCAGCCCCAGCATTTT
-	TRBJ2-3	TRBV6-5	many	CASSYSGGVDTQYF	TGTGCCAGCAGTTACTCCGGCGGCGTAGATACGCAGTATTTT
-	TRBJ2-7	TRBV12-3/TRBV12-4	-	CASSLPGAYEQYF	TGTGCCAGCAGTTTGCCCGGAGCCTACGAGCAGTACTTC
-	TRBJ1-5	TRBV4-1	-	CASSQDLLKGGPNQPQHF	TGCGCCAGCAGCCAAGATCTACTTAAGGGGGGTCCCAATCAGCCCCAGCATTTT
TRBD1	TRBJ2-1	TRBV2	-	CASTTGANEQFF	TGTGCCAGCACCACAGGGGCCAATGAGCAGTTCTTC
-	TRBJ2-1	TRBV14	few	CASSLGPYNEQFF	TGTGCCAGCAGCCTGGGGCCTTACAATGAGCAGTTCTTC
-	TRBJ2-7	TRBV7-9	few	CASSLYRADEQYF	TGTGCCAGCAGCTTATACAGGGCCGACGAGCAGTACTTC
-	TRBJ2-3	TRBV11-2	-	CASSLDWRTHSTDTQYF	TGTGCCAGCAGCTTAGATTGGCGGACGCATAGCACAGATACGCAGTATTTT
TRBD2	TRBJ2-1	TRBV7-3	few	CASSLSGLAGRNEQFF	TGTGCCAGCAGCCTTAGCGGACTAGCGGGTCGCAATGAGCAGTTCTTC
-	TRBJ2-7	TRBV10-3	many	CAISEYGGVDEQYF	TGTGCCATCAGTGAGTATGGGGGAGTGGACGAGCAGTACTTC
-	TRBJ1-1	TRBV10-3	many	CAISKPTGGYGTEAFF	TGTGCCATCAGTAAACCGACAGGCGGGTATGGGACTGAAGCTTTCTTT
TRBD2	TRBJ2-1	TRBV7-2	-	CASSLETSGSRYNEQFF	TGTGCCAGCAGCTTAGAGACTAGCGGGAGTCGGTACAATGAGCAGTTCTTC
-	TRBJ2-5	TRBV13	-	CAGSLRGWETQYF	TGCGCCGGCAGCTTACGAGGGTGGGAGACCCAGTACTTC
TRBD1	TRBJ1-1	TRBV28	medium-sized	CASSYRGTEAFF	TGTGCCAGCAGCTACAGGGGAACTGAAGCTTTCTTT